Given below is one TCR beta chain in context. Antigen unknown. The data originate from a study of healthy donors' naive CD4 and CD8 T cells. Findings and caveats of the study: Chains were not paired, since alpha and beta were sequenced in bulk.

Trimming took off 8 bases at V and 6 bases at J, with 14 bases between the two ends. The CDR3 sequence is 12 residues long. Germline loops: CDR1 LNHDA, CDR2 SQIVND (reference sequence). Each TCR library used 400 to 600 ng of total RNA and a linear amplification protocol. TCRdb re-analysed the reads in MiXCR, keeping a single row per CDR3 protein. The sample records 150,000 to 200,000 distinct CDR3 sequences, around three quarters being singletons. This chain links TRBV19 with TRBJ2-7; no reliable D call. The receptor's source is a pool of human donors in good health; the sample pools cells from several healthy donors. The material sequenced was naive CD4+ and CD8+ T cells sorted from blood, pooled from several donors. The DNA for the CDR3 is TGTGCCAGTTCCCCAGTCGGAAGCGAGCAGTACTTC. Translation: CASSPVGSEQYF.